The rows below give T cell receptor beta chains drawn from one sample of a study of vaccination effects on CD4 cells after COVID-19. The antigens of these receptors remain unknown. The method was immunoSEQ multiplex PCR; TCRdb's version includes in-frame clones alone and lacks a portion of them. The table has 52,000 or so clones, roughly 70% seen once. Sequenced material: CD4+ T cells from PBMCs cultured with SARS-CoV-2 spike peptides, taken before COVID-19 vaccination. All receptors derive from a human donor who received a COVID-19 vaccine. The CDR3 runs from the conserved cysteine through the conserved F or W. The D gene is left open where the match is weak. Clone size appears in some rows only: once, few, many, or a class for an expanded clone.

CAIGELGDSTDTQYF TGTGCCATAGGTGAGCTCGGGGATAGCACAGATACGCAGTATTTT TRBV28 NA NA TRBJ2-3
CASSLWDRGNEQYF TGTGCCAGCAGCCTCTGGGACAGGGGAAACGAGCAGTACTTC TRBV3-1/TRBV3-2 NA TRBD1 TRBJ2-7
CATSRAARGRTYGYTF TGTGCCACCAGCAGAGCGGCTCGGGGTAGGACCTATGGCTACACCTTC TRBV15 NA NA TRBJ1-2
CASSSRQGGADTQYF TGTGCCAGCAGTTCCCGACAGGGGGGAGCAGATACGCAGTATTTT TRBV28 NA TRBD1 TRBJ2-3
CASTPRKTGDTQYF TGTGCCAGCACCCCAAGGAAAACGGGAGATACGCAGTATTTT TRBV6-5 NA NA TRBJ2-3
CASSLGGLAGKETQYF TGTGCCAGCAGCTTGGGGGGACTAGCGGGGAAAGAGACCCAGTACTTC TRBV7-2 NA TRBD2 TRBJ2-5
CASSERYEQYF TGTGCCAGCAGTGAAAGGTACGAGCAGTACTTC TRBV6-1 NA NA TRBJ2-7
CASSPDSFNEQFF TGTGCCAGCAGTCCGGACAGCTTCAATGAGCAGTTCTTC TRBV27 NA NA TRBJ2-1
CASSNPTGQRETQYF TGTGCCAGCAGTAACCCGACGGGACAGCGGGAGACCCAGTACTTC TRBV5-4 NA TRBD1 TRBJ2-5
CASSPRQGAHYGYTF TGTGCCAGCAGCCCCCGACAGGGGGCTCACTATGGCTACACCTTC TRBV7-2 NA TRBD1 TRBJ1-2
CASSGTGHYGYTF TGTGCCAGCAGTGGGACAGGGCACTATGGCTACACCTTC TRBV2 NA TRBD1 TRBJ1-2
CASSLARQGAGGYTF TGCGCCAGCAGCTTGGCCAGACAGGGGGCAGGTGGCTACACCTTC TRBV5-1 few TRBD1 TRBJ1-2
CASGRQSNQPQHF TGTGCCAGCGGGAGACAGAGCAATCAGCCCCAGCATTTT TRBV12-3/TRBV12-4 NA NA TRBJ1-5
CASSASSGGLAETQYF TGTGCCAGCAGTGCCTCTAGCGGAGGCCTGGCAGAGACCCAGTACTTC TRBV25-1 NA TRBD2 TRBJ2-5
CASSQAGLAGGSEQFF TGTGCCAGCAGCCAAGCGGGACTAGCGGGAGGGAGTGAGCAGTTCTTC TRBV4-2 NA TRBD2 TRBJ2-1
CASSYAGVRWETQYF TGTGCCAGCAGTTACGCGGGAGTCCGTTGGGAGACCCAGTACTTC TRBV6-2/TRBV6-3 NA TRBD2 TRBJ2-5
CASSLQVGGSNQPQHF TGTGCCAGCAGCTTGCAAGTTGGAGGTAGCAATCAGCCCCAGCATTTT TRBV5-5 NA NA TRBJ1-5
CASSRSPSDNGELFF TGCGCCAGCAGCCGCTCCCCTAGCGACAACGGGGAGCTGTTTTTT TRBV10-2 few NA TRBJ2-2
CASSLRDKNTEAFF TGTGCCAGCAGCCTCCGGGACAAGAACACTGAAGCTTTCTTT TRBV3-1/TRBV3-2 NA NA TRBJ1-1
CSALGQGRNQPQHF TGCAGCGCCCTGGGACAGGGGCGCAATCAGCCCCAGCATTTT TRBV29-1 NA TRBD1 TRBJ1-5
CASSFGTGMNSPLHF TGTGCCAGCAGTTTTGGGACAGGGATGAATTCACCCCTCCACTTT TRBV27 few TRBD1 TRBJ1-6
CASSPGGVPSYEQYF TGTGCCAGCAGCCCGGGGGGGGTCCCCTCCTACGAGCAGTACTTC TRBV5-8 NA TRBD2 TRBJ2-7
CAWMGTALAYYGYTF TGTGCCTGGATGGGGACAGCCCTCGCATATTATGGCTACACCTTC TRBV30 NA TRBD1 TRBJ1-2
CASSLDSGLAAQFF TGTGCCAGCAGCTTAGATTCGGGACTAGCGGCTCAGTTCTTC TRBV11-2 once TRBD2 TRBJ2-1
CASSPGGLGPQHF TGTGCCAGCTCACCGGGGGGCCTTGGGCCCCAGCATTTT TRBV18 NA NA TRBJ1-5
CAISELGQPYNEQFF TGTGCCATCAGTGAGCTGGGGCAGCCTTACAATGAGCAGTTCTTC TRBV10-3 few NA TRBJ2-1
CATSDPRRGHTGELFF TGTGCCACCAGTGACCCGCGTAGGGGGCACACCGGGGAGCTGTTTTTT TRBV24-1 NA TRBD1 TRBJ2-2
CASSLTSGSGTGELFF TGCGCCAGCAGCCTGACTAGCGGGTCAGGCACCGGGGAGCTGTTTTTT TRBV5-1 NA TRBD2 TRBJ2-2
CSVDISGGSSYEQYF TGCAGCGTTGATATTAGCGGGGGCTCCTCCTACGAGCAGTACTTC TRBV29-1 once TRBD2 TRBJ2-7
CASSSRDPKSYEQYF TGTGCCAGCAGCTCACGGGACCCGAAAAGCTACGAGCAGTACTTC TRBV5-4 NA NA TRBJ2-7
CASSSWGSADNEQFF TGCGCCAGCAGTAGCTGGGGGAGTGCGGACAATGAGCAGTTCTTC TRBV5-1 few NA TRBJ2-1
CASSAGNSNQPQHF TGTGCCAGCAGCGCGGGGAATAGCAATCAGCCCCAGCATTTT TRBV3-1/TRBV3-2 few NA TRBJ1-5
CASSYYNEQFF TGTGCCAGCAGCTACTACAATGAGCAGTTCTTC TRBV14 NA NA TRBJ2-1
CASIQGLTNTGELFF TGTGCCAGCATACAGGGGCTAACGAACACCGGGGAGCTGTTTTTT TRBV4-2 NA TRBD1 TRBJ2-2
CATNRDSGQGYEQYF TGCGCCACTAACAGGGACAGTGGCCAAGGCTACGAGCAGTACTTC TRBV10-1 NA TRBD1 TRBJ2-7
CASSPMVVQAVNTEAFF TGTGCCAGCAGTCCGATGGTTGTACAGGCCGTGAACACTGAAGCTTTCTTT TRBV7-9 NA NA TRBJ1-1
CSGRQAQETQYF TGCAGCGGCCGACAGGCCCAAGAGACCCAGTACTTC TRBV29-1 once NA TRBJ2-5
CASSVGGLAGPRDTQYF TGTGCCAGCAGCGTAGGTGGGCTAGCGGGGCCCCGGGATACGCAGTATTTT TRBV9 NA TRBD2 TRBJ2-3
CATSDTRQGANEQFF TGTGCCACCAGTGATACACGACAAGGTGCCAATGAGCAGTTCTTC TRBV24-1 NA NA TRBJ2-1
CASSPAGQGNQPQHF TGTGCCAGCAGCCCCGCGGGGCAGGGCAATCAGCCCCAGCATTTT TRBV5-5 NA NA TRBJ1-5
CASSLSLATRAFF TGTGCCAGCAGTTTAAGCCTCGCGACAAGGGCTTTCTTT TRBV28 NA NA TRBJ1-1
CASSSGQPYGYTF TGTGCCAGCAGCTCGGGACAGCCCTATGGCTACACCTTC TRBV5-4 few TRBD1 TRBJ1-2
CASSTSGGPRKTQYF TGTGCCAGCAGCACTAGCGGGGGGCCCCGAAAGACCCAGTACTTC TRBV6-5 NA TRBD2 TRBJ2-5
CASSQAGRARAGELFF TGTGCCAGCAGCCAAGCTGGCAGGGCGAGGGCCGGGGAGCTGTTTTTT TRBV3-1/TRBV3-2 NA NA TRBJ2-2
CASNSGGFFNSPLHF TGTGCCAGCAACTCGGGGGGATTCTTTAATTCACCCCTCCACTTT TRBV6-5 few NA TRBJ1-6
CASRPSGRSGELFF TGTGCCAGCAGACCTAGCGGGAGGTCGGGGGAGCTGTTTTTT TRBV4-2 NA TRBD2 TRBJ2-2
CASSLAPQETQYF TGTGCTAGCAGCTTAGCCCCCCAAGAGACCCAGTACTTC TRBV7-7 NA NA TRBJ2-5
CASRQSRLAGGREGTDTQYF TGTGCCAGCAGACAGTCTAGACTAGCGGGAGGGAGGGAAGGTACAGATACGCAGTATTTT TRBV7-8 NA TRBD2 TRBJ2-3
CASSEGGQGHMNF TGTGCCAGCAGTGAAGGGGGACAGGGGCATATGAACTTC TRBV6-1 few TRBD1 TRBJ2-7
CASTLGGISYNEQFF TGTGCCAGCACTCTAGGGGGGATCTCCTACAATGAGCAGTTCTTC TRBV5-5 NA NA TRBJ2-1
CATSRDGSASKRAFF TGTGCCACCAGCAGAGATGGTTCGGCATCCAAAAGAGCTTTCTTT TRBV15 NA NA TRBJ1-1
CAISLTGVSYNEQFF TGTGCCATCAGCCTGACAGGGGTCTCCTACAATGAGCAGTTCTTC TRBV10-3 NA TRBD1 TRBJ2-1
CASSEFVTGWSDYGYTF TGTGCCAGCAGTGAATTTGTTACAGGTTGGAGTGACTATGGCTACACCTTC TRBV6-1 NA NA TRBJ1-2
CASSPTAVNTGELFF TGTGCCAGCAGCCCAACGGCGGTTAACACCGGGGAGCTGTTTTTT TRBV7-2 NA NA TRBJ2-2
CASSQEITSGAYEQYF TGCGCCAGCAGCCAAGAAATCACTAGCGGGGCCTACGAGCAGTACTTC TRBV4-3 NA TRBD2 TRBJ2-7
CASSTRQGNQPQHF TGTGCCAGTAGTACCCGACAGGGCAATCAGCCCCAGCATTTT TRBV19 few NA TRBJ1-5
CASSLGPQGAGYGYTF TGCGCCAGCAGCTTGGGACCACAGGGGGCAGGCTATGGCTACACCTTC TRBV5-1 few TRBD1 TRBJ1-2